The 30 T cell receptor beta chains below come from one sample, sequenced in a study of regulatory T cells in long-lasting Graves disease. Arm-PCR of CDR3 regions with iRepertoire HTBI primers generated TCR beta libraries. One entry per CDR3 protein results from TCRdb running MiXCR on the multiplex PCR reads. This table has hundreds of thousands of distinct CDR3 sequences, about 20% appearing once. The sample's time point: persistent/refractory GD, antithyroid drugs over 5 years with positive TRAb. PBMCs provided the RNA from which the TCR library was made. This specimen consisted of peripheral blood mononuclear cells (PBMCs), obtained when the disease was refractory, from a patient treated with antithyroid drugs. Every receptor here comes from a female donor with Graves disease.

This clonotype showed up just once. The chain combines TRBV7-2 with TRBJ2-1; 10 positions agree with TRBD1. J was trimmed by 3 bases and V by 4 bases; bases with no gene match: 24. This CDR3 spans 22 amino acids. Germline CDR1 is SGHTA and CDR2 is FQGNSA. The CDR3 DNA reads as TGTGCCAGCAGCTCAAGGCGGACAGGGGGATTGTCTTGGGAGGCCGTCTACAATGAGCAGTTCTTC. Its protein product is CASSSRRTGGLSWEAVYNEQFF.

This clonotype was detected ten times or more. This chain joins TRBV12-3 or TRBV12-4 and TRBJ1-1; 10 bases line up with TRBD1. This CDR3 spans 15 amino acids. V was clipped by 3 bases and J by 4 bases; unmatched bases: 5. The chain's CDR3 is CASSFGTGDTTEAFF. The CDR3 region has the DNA TGTGCCAGCAGTTTTGGGACAGGGGATACCACTGAAGCTTTCTTT.

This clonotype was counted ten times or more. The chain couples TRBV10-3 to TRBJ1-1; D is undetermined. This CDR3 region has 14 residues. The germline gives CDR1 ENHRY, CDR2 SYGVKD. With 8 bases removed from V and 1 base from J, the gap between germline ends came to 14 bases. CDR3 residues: CAISEGTSNTEAFF. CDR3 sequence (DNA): TGTGCCATCTCCGAAGGAACCTCGAACACTGAAGCTTTCTTT.

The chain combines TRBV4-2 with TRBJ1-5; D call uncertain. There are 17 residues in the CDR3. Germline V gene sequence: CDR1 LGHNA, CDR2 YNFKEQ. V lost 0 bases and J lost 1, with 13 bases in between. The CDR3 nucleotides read TGTGCCAGCAGCCAAGACGCAAGGGCAGCCAGCAATCAGCCCCAGCATTTT. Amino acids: CASSQDARAASNQPQHF.

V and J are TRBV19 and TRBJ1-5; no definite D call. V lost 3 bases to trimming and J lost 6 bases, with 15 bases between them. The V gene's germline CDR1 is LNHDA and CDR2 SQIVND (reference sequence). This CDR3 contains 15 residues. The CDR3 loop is CASSILVSGPQPQHF. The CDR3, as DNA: TGTGCCAGTAGTATCCTCGTTTCGGGTCCTCAGCCCCAGCATTTT.

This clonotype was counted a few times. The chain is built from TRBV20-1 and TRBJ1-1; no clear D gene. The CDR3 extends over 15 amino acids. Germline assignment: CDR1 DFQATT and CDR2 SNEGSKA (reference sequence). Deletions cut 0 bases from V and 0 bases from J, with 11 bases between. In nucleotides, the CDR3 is TGCAGTGCTAGAGATATGGGATTGATGAACACTGAAGCTTTCTTT. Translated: CSARDMGLMNTEAFF.

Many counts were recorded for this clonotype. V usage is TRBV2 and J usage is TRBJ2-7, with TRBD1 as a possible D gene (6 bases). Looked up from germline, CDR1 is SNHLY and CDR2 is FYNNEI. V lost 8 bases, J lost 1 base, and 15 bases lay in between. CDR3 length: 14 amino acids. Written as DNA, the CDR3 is TGTGCCAGCTGCCAGGGGACGCTTTCCTACGAGCAGTACTTC. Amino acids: CASCQGTLSYEQYF.

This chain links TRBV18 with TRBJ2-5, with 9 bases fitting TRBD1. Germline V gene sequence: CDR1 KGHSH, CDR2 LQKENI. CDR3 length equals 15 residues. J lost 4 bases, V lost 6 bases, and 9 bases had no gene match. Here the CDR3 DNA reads TGTGCCAGCTCCCCTCCGACAGGGGGTAGAGAGACCCAGTACTTC. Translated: CASSPPTGGRETQYF.

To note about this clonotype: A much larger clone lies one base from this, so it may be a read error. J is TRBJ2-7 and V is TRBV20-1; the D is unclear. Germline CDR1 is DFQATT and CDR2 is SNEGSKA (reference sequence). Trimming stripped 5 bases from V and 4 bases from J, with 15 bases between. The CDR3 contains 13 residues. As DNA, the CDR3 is TGCAGTGCTCAGAGACTGCAAGGATACGAGCAGTACTTC. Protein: CSAQRLQGYEQYF.

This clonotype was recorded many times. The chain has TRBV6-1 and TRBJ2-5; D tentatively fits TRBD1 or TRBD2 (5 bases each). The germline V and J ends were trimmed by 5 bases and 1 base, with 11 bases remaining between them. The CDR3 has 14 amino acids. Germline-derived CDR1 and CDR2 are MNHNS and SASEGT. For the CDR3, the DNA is TGTGCCAGCAGTCCAGGGACGGTCCAAGAGACCCAGTACTTC. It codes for CASSPGTVQETQYF.

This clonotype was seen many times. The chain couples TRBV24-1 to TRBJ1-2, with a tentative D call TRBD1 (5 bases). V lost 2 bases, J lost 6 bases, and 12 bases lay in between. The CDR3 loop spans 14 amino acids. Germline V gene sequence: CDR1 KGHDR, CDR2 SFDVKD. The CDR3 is CATSDSRGWDGYTF. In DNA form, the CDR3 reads TGTGCCACCAGTGATTCTAGGGGCTGGGATGGCTACACCTTC.

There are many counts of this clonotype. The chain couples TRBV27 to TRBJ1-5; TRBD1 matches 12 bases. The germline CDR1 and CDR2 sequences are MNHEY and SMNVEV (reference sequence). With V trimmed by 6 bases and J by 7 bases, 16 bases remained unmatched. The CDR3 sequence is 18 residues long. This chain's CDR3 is CASRTLTPGQGARQPQHF. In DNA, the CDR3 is TGTGCCAGCAGGACCCTCACGCCGGGACAGGGGGCAAGACAGCCCCAGCATTTT.

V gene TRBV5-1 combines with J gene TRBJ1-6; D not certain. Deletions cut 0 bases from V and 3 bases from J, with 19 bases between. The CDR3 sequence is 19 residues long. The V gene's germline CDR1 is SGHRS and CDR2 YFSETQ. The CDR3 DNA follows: TGCGCCAGCAGCTTGGTCGGCAGCCGAATTAAGATCTATAATTCACCCCTCCACTTT. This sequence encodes CASSLVGSRIKIYNSPLHF.

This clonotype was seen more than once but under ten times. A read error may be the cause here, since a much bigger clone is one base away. The CDR3, as DNA: TGTGCCAGCACTAGACTACGGGGACAGGGTAGCACTGAAGCTTTCTTT. Translating it yields CASTRLRGQGSTEAFF. The genes are TRBV2 and TRBJ1-1, with TRBD1 matching 9 bases. From germline, CDR1 is SNHLY and CDR2 FYNNEI. Trimming at V came to 7 bases and at J to 4 bases, leaving 13 bases not matched to a gene. The CDR3 covers 16 residues.

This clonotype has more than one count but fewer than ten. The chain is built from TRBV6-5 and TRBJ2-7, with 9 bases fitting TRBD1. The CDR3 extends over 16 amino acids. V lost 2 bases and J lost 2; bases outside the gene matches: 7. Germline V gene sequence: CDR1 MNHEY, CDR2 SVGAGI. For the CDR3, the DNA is TGTGCCAGCAGTTACATTTCGGACAGGGGTACCTACGAGCAGTACTTC. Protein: CASSYISDRGTYEQYF.

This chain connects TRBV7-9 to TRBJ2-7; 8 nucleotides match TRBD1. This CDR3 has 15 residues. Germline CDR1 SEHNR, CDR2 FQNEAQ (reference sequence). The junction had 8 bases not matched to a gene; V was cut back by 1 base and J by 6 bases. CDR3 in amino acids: CASSLGGGQGREQYF. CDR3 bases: TGTGCCAGCAGCTTAGGCGGTGGACAGGGCCGCGAGCAGTACTTC.

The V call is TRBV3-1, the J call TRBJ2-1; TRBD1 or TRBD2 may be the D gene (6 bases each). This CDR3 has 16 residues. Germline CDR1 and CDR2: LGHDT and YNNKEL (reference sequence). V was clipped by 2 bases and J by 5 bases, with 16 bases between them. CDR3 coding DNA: TGTGCCAGCAGCCAAAGGCGAGGGGGGATCAACAATGAGCAGTTCTTC. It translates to CASSQRRGGINNEQFF.

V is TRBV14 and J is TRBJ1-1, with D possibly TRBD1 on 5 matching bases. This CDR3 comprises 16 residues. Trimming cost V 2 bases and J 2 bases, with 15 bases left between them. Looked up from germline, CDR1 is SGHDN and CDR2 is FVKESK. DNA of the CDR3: TGTGCCAGCAGCCAATTTCCGGGACGGAAAAACACTGAAGCTTTCTTT. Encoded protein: CASSQFPGRKNTEAFF. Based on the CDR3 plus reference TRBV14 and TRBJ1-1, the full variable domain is EAGVTQFPSHSVIEKGQTVTLRCDPISGHDNLYWYRRVMGKEIKFLLHFVKESKQDESGMPNNRFLAERTGGTYSTLKVQPAELEDSGVYFCASSQFPGRKNTEAFFGQGTRLTVV.

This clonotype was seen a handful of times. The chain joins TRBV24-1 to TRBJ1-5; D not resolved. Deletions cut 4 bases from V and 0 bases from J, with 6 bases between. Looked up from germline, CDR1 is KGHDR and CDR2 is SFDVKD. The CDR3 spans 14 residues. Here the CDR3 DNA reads TGTGCCACCAGTGAACAGTATAGCAATCAGCCCCAGCATTTT. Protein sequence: CATSEQYSNQPQHF.

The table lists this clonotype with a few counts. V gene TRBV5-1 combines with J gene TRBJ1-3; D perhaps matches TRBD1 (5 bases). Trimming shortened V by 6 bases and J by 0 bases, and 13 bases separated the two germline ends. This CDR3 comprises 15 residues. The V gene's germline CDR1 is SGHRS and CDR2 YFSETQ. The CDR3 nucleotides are TGCGCCAGCAAAAGGGACGTCAACTCTGGAAACACCATATATTTT. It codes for CASKRDVNSGNTIYF.

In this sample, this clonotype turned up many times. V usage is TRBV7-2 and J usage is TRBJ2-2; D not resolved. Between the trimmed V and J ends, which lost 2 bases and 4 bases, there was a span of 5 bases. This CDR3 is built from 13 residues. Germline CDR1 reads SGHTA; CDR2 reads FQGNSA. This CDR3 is CASSLYSTGELFF. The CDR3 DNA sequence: TGTGCCAGCAGCTTATATAGCACCGGGGAGCTGTTTTTT.

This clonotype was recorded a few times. CDR3 protein: CASGPRLSYEQYF. The CDR3 bases are TGTGCCAGCGGCCCTAGACTATCGTACGAGCAGTACTTC. This chain connects TRBV7-8 to TRBJ2-7, with a possible D match to TRBD2 (5 bases). In germline, CDR1 is SGHVS, CDR2 FQNEAQ. The CDR3 covers 13 residues. The ends were cut back, 8 bases at V and 4 bases at J, with 15 bases in the middle.

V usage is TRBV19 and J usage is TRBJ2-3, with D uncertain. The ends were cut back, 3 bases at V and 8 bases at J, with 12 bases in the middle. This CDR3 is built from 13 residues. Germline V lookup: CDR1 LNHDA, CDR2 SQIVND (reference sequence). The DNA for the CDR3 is TGTGCCAGTAGTATTCAACGGGCAGGTACGCAGTATTTT. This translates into CASSIQRAGTQYF.

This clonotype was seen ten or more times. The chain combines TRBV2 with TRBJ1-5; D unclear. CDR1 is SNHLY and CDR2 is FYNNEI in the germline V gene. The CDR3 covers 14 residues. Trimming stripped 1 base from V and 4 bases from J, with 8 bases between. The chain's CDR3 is CASSEVTPNQPQHF. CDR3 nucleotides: TGTGCCAGCAGTGAAGTGACACCGAATCAGCCCCAGCATTTT.

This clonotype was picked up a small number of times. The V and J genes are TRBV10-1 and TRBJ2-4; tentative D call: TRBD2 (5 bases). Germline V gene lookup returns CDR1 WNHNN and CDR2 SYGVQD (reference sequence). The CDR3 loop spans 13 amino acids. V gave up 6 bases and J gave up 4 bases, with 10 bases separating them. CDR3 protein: CASRADSKNIQYF. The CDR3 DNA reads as TGCGCCAGCAGGGCGGACTCTAAAAACATTCAGTACTTC.

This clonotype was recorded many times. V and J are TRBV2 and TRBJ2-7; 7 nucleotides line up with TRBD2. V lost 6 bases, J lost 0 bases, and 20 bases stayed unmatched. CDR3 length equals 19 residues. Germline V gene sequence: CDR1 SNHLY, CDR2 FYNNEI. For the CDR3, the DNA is TGTGCCAGCAGGGAGGGGTGGGGACTACCCGTCGGGGGCTCCTACGAGCAGTACTTC. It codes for CASREGWGLPVGGSYEQYF. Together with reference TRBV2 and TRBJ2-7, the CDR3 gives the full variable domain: EPEVTQTPSHQVTQMGQEVILRCVPISNHLYFYWYRQILGQKVEFLVSFYNNEISEKSEIFDDQFSVERPDGSNFTLKIRSTKLEDSAMYFCASREGWGLPVGGSYEQYFGPGTRLTVT.

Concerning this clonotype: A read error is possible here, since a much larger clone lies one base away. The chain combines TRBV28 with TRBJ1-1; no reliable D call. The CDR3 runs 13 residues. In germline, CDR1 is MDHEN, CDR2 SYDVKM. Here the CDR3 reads CASSAGSYTGAFF. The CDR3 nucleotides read TGTGCCAGCAGCGCCGGGTCTTACACTGGAGCTTTCTTT.

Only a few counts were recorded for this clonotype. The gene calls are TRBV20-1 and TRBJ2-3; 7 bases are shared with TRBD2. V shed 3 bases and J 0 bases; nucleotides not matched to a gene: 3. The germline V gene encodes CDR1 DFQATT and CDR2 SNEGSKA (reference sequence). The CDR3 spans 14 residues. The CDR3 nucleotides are TGCAGTGCTAGCGGGGGGACGAGCACAGATACGCAGTATTTT. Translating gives CSASGGTSTDTQYF.

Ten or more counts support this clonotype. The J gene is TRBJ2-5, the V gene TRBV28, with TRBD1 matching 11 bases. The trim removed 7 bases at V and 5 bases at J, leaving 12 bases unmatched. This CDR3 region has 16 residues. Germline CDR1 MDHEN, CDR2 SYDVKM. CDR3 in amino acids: CASNPDRDRGEETQYF. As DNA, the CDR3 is TGTGCCAGCAACCCAGATCGGGACAGGGGGGAGGAGACCCAGTACTTC. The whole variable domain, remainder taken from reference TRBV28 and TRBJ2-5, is DVKVTQSSRYLVKRTGEKVFLECVQDMDHENMFWYRQDPGLGLRLIYFSYDVKMKEKGDIPEGYSVSREKKERFSLILESASTNQTSMYLCASNPDRDRGEETQYFGPGTRLLVL.

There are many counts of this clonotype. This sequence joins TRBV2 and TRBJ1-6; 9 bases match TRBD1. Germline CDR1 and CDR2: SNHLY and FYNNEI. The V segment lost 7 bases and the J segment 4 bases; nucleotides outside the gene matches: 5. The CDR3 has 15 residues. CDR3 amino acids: CASIRTGVYNSPLHF. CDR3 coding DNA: TGTGCCAGCATTCGGACAGGGGTATATAATTCACCCCTCCACTTT.